This paragraph covers one T cell receptor beta chain sequence. The repertoire was sequenced with immunoSEQ multiplex PCR; TCRdb's copy has only in-frame clones and lacks some. The sample lists 150,000 to 200,000 clones; 80% to 90% were seen once. The data stem from a study of control samples from healthy donors and cancer patients. Germline-derived CDR1 and CDR2 are SGHKS and YYEKEE (reference sequence). V gave up 0 bases and J gave up 2 bases, with 14 bases separating them. The CDR3 is 16 residues long. The chain links TRBV5-5 to TRBJ2-5, with D possibly being TRBD1 (6 bases). Sequenced input: blood. The clonotype was recovered from a man aged 25-45 years in good health. CDR3 in DNA: TGTGCCAGCAGCTTGGGTGGCAGGACAGCTCAAGAGACCCAGTACTTC. Translation gives CASSLGGRTAQETQYF.